Given below is one T cell receptor beta chain in context. The method was immunoSEQ multiplex PCR; TCRdb's version includes in-frame clones alone and lacks a portion of them. The sample includes approximately 50,000 clones, about 86% of them seen just once. The CDR3 is 17 residues long. Germline loops: CDR1 SGHTA, CDR2 FQGTGA. The J segment lost 0 bases and the V segment lost 4 bases, leaving 8 bases of the junction unmatched. The data are from a study of technical replicates of blood from a few donors. Source material: PBMCs. The rearrangement joins TRBV7-3 to TRBJ1-5; 8 nucleotides align to TRBD1. The clonotype comes from a human donor in good health. Some clones in this sample may be carry-over from other donors' samples. The CDR3 DNA reads as TGTGCCAGCAGCTACAACGGGACAGGACATAGCAATCAGCCCCAGCATTTT. Protein product: CASSYNGTGHSNQPQHF.